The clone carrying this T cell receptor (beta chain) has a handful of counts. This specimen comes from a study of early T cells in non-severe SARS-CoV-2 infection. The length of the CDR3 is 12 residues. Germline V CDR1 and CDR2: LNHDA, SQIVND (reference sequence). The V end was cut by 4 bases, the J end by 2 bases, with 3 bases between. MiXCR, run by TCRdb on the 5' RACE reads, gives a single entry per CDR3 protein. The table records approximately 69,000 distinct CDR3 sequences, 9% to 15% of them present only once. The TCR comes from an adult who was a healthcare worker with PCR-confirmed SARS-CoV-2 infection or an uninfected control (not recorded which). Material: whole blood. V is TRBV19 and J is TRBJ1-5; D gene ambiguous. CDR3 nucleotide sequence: TGTGCCAGTAGTAGGGGCAATCAGCCCCAGCATTTT. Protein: CASSRGNQPQHF.